Sequencing of this T cell receptor beta chain was carried out in a study of beta chain features in type 1 diabetes. Study overall: Across the samples, more than 85 million sorted cells were examined in total. Study-wide points: When Type 1 diabetes patients were examined, their TCRB CDR3s proved moderately but significantly shorter in all four CD4+ subsets.

The CDR3 runs 16 residues. In its sample, this clone was seen a few times. The antigen remains unidentified. Expressed TCRB transcripts were sequenced, since all the RNA that had been isolated was reverse transcribed. This table comes from immunoSEQ multiplex PCR, and its TCRdb copy is limited to in-frame clones, with some not included. Here the sample spans some 360,000 clones, over 8.5% being singletons. Heparinised blood was drawn once per donor, averaging roughly 120 mL. Staining for CD45RO/CCR7/CD25/CD127/CD95/CD27 allowed sorting of CD4+ naive, central memory, regulatory and stem cell-like memory cells.

The sequencing sample was made of central memory CD4+ T cells from blood. This chain links TRBV12-2 with TRBJ2-5; no check of the table's D call, TRBD2, against the DNA was made. TRBV12-2 is a recognized pseudogene. This receptor was obtained from a man aged 30 to 39 with type 1 diabetes. In DNA form, the CDR3 reads TGTGCAAGTCGCAATCCACTAGCGGGAGGGCCGGGGACCCAGTACTTC. It encodes CASRNPLAGGPGTQYF.